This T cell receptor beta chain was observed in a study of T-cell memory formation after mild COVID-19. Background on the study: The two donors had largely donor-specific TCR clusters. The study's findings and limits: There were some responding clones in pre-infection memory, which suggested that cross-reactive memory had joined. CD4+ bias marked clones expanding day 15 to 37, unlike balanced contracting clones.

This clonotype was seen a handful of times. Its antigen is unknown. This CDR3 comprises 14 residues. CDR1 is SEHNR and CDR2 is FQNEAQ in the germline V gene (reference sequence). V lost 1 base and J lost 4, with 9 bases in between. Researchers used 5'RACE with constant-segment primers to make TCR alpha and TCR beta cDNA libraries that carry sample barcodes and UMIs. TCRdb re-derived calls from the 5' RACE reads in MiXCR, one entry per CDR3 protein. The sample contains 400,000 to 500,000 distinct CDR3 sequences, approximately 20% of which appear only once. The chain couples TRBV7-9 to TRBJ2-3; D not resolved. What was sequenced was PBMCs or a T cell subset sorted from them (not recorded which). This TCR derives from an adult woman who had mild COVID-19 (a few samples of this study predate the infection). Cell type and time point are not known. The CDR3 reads CASSLDRVSDTQYF. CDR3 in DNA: TGTGCCAGCAGCTTAGATAGGGTCTCAGATACGCAGTATTTT.